This T cell receptor (beta chain) was recorded in a study of blood T cell repertoires in COVID-19. Whole-study context: Acute-phase and convalescent COVID-19 samples originated in the United States, Italy and Spain.

Using immunoSEQ multiplex PCR, the repertoire was profiled, and TCRdb retains in-frame clones only, with some absent. The sample holds 400,000 to 450,000 clones, roughly 85% seen once. Trimming removed 3 bases from V and 5 bases from J, with 16 bases in between. Germline CDR1 SEHNR, CDR2 FQNEAQ (reference sequence). CDR3 length equals 16 residues. The V and J genes are TRBV7-9 and TRBJ1-4; maybe TRBD1 (6 bases). Sequenced input: peripheral blood. The TCR comes from a young woman with active or convalescent COVID-19. The CDR3 reads CASSFSVGQRNEKLFF. Here the CDR3 DNA reads TGTGCCAGCAGCTTTTCGGTCGGACAGCGAAATGAAAAACTGTTTTTT.